This T cell receptor (beta chain) was obtained from a study of T cell clones after liver transplantation. Trimming took 0 bases from V and 0 from J, leaving 12 bases between them. This CDR3 has 16 amino acids. CDR1 and CDR2 from the germline V gene are MNHEY and SVGAGI. This clone has a single count. Repertoires were generated with immunoSEQ multiplex PCR, while TCRdb's copy carries only in-frame clones and drops some. The sample has nearly 15,000 clones, about nine tenths seen once. The receptor was derived from a human donor who received a liver transplant. Sequences were derived from CD8+ T cells from blood, sampled before liver transplant. This chain joins TRBV6-5 and TRBJ2-7; D is perhaps TRBD1 (6 bases). CDR3 nucleotide sequence: TGTGCCAGCAGTTACTCAGGGGGAGAGACCTCCTACGAGCAGTACTTC. Translating gives CASSYSGGETSYEQYF.